The TCR beta chain described here comes from a study of blood T cell repertoires in COVID-19. Whole-study context: Both acute and convalescent COVID-19 samples were obtained from the United States, Italy and Spain.

Per the original data handling: The assay estimated nucleated cells by amplifying reference gene primers. The repertoire was sequenced with immunoSEQ multiplex PCR; TCRdb's copy has only in-frame clones and lacks some. D and trimming come from the DNA, and the V and J calls and clone size come from that table. The data show about 220,000 clones, around 91% seen once. V shed 6 bases and J shed 5 bases, with 10 bases lying between them. Per the germline V gene, CDR1 is MNHEY and CDR2 is SVGAGI. This CDR3 has 13 residues. Living in about two dozen US areas, the participants were between roughly 18 and 89 years of age. Grouping used clinical history reported by participants in a survey and questionnaire.

The sequenced sample was PBMCs or T cells enriched from blood (not recorded which). The receptor's source is a woman aged 18-30 years in a cohort exposed to, infected with or recovered from COVID-19 (not recorded which). This chain links TRBV6-5 with TRBJ2-2, with a possible D match to TRBD1 (5 bases). Here the CDR3 reads CASSRDRTGELFF. The DNA for the CDR3 is TGTGCCAGCAGCAGGGATCGGACCGGGGAGCTGTTTTTT.